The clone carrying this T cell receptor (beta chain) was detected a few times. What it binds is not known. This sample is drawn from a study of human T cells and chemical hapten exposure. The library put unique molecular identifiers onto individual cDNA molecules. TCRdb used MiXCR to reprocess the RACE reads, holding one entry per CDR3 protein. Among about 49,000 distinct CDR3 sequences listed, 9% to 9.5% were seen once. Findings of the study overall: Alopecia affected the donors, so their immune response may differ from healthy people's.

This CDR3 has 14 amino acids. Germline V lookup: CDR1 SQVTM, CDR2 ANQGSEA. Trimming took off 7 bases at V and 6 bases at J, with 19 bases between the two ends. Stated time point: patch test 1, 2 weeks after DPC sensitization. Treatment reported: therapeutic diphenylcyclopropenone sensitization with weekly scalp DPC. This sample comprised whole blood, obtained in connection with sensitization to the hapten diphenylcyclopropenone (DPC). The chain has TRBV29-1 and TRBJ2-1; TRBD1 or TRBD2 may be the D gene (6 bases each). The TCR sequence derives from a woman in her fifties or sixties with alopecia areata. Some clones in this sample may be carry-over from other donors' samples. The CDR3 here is CSGGTSYSGNEQFF. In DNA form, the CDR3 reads TGCAGCGGCGGGACATCCTACTCAGGCAATGAGCAGTTCTTC.